This T cell receptor (beta chain) was recorded in a study of shared clonotypes between healthy human individuals. CDR1 MNHEY and CDR2 SVGAGI come from the germline V gene. This CDR3 comprises 14 residues. Trimming removed 6 bases from V and 0 bases from J, with 8 bases in between. Note on this clone: The antigen is unknown.

Here immunoSEQ multiplex PCR was the method, and the copy in TCRdb shows in-frame clones only, minus some. The sample has approximately 940,000 clones; 60% to 85% are singletons. Regarding the study as a whole: Depth of sequencing was expected to influence donor clonotype sharing.

This clonotype originated in a man younger than 30 in good health. The V call is TRBV6-5, the J call TRBJ2-2, with D unclear. Sequenced material: memory CD4+ T cells sorted from blood. Subset specified: CD45RA-negative fraction. CDR3 region: CASSLLPNTGELFF. DNA for the CDR3: TGTGCCAGCAGCCTTCTTCCGAACACCGGGGAGCTGTTTTTT.